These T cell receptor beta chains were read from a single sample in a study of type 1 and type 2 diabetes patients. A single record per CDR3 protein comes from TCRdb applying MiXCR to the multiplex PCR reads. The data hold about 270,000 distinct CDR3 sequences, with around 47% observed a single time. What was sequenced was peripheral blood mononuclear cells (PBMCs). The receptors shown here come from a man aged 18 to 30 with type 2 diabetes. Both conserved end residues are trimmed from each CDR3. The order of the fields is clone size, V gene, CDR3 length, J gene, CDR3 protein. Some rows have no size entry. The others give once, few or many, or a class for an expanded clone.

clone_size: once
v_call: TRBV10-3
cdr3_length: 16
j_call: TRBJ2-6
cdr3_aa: AISESKGSISGANVLT

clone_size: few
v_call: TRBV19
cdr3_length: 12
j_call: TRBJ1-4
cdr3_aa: ASRDGLLNEKLF

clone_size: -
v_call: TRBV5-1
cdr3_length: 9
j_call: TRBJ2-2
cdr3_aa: ASRQTGELF

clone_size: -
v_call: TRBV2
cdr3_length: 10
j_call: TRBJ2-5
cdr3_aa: AGRGAQETQY

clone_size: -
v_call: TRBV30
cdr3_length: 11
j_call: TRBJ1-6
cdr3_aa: AWKGQGNSPLH

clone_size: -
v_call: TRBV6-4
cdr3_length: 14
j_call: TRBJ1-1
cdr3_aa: ASSWGPVAVQGEAF

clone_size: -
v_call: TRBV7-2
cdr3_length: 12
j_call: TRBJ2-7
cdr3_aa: ASSHWDVFYEQY

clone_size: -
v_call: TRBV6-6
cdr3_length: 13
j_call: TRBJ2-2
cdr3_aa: ASSFQGRGTGELF

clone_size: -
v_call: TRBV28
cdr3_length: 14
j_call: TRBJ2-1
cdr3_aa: ASSLLLPEFYNEQF

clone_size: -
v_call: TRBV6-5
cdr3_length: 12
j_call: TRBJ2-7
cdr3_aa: ASSYGQSPYEQY

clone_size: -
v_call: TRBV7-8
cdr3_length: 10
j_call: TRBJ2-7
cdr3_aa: ASSAAVGEQY

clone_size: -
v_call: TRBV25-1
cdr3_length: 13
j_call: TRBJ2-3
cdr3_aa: ASSGTSGSTDTQY

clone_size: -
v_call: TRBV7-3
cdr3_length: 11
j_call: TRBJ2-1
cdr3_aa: ASSFDSLNEQF

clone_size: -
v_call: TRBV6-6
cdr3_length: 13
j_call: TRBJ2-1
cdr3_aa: ASSIEGARHNEQF

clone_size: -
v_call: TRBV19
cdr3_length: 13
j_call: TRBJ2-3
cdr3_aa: ASSIASVGSDTQY

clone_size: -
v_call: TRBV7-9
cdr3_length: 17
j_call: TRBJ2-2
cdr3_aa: ASSTGQGGSLWGIGELF

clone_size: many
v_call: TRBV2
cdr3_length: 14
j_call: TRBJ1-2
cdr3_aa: ASSEPGAETNYGYT

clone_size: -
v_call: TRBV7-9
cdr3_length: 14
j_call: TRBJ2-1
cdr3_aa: ASSSNGRGESDEQF

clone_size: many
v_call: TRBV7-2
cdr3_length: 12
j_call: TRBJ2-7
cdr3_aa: ASSLDRGPYEQY

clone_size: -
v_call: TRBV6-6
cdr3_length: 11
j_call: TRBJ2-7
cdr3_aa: ASRQGTDYEQY

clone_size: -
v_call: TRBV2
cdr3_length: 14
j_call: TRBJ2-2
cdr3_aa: ASSEGQGARSGELF

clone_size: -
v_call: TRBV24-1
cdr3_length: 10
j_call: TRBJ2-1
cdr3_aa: ATSFGNNEQF

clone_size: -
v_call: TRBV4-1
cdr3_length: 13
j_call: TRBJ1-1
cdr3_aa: ASSQEASFITEAF

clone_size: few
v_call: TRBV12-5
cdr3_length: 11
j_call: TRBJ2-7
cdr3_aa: ASGGGAAYEQY

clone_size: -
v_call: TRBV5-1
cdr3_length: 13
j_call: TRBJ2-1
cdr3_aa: ASSPSGKAYNEQF

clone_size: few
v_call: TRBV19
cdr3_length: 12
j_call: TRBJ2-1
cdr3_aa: ASSIDLMDTRSF

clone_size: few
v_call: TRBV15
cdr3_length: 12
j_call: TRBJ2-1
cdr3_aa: ATSRGGDRNEQF

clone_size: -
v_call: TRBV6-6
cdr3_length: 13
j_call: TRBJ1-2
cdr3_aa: ASSDSGGGSYGYT

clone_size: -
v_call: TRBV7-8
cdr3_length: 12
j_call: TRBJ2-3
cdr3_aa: ASSTAGPQDTQY

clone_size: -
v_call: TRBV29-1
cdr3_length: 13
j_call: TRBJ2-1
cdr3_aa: SVPKDGSMRNEQF

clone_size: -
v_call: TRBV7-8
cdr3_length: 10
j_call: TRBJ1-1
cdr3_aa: AWTIVGTEAF

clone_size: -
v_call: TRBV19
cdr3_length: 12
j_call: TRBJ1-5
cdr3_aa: ASSVQLPNQPQH

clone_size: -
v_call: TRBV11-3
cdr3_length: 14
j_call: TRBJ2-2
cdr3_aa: ASSQKSGPRSGELF

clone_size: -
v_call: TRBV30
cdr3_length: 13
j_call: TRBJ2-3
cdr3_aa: AWSVGATATDTQY

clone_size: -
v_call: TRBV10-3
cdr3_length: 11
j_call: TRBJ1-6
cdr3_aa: AITGGENSPLH

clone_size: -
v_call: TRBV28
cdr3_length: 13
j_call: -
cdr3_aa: ASSWGAGGFDEQF

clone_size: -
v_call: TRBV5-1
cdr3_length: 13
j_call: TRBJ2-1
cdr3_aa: ASRRGREGLSEQF

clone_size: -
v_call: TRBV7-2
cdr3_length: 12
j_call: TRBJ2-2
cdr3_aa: ASSAQGNTGELF

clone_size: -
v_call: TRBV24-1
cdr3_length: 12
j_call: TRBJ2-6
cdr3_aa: ATIQIEGANVLT

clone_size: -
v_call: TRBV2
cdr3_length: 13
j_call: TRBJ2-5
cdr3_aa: ASSHPSGSFETQY

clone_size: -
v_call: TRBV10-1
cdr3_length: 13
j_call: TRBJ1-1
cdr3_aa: AISESRDQTARAF

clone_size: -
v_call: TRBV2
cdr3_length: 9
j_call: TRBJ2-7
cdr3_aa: ASSEVYEQY

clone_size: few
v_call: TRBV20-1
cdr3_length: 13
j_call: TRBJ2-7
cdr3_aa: SARSGVRAGGEQY

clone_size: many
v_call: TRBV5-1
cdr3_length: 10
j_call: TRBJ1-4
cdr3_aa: ASSDVSEKLF

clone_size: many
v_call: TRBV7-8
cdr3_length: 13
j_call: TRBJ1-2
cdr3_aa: ASSTTGGANYGYT

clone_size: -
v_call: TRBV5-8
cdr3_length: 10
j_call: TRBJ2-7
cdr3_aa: ASSSIGLEQY

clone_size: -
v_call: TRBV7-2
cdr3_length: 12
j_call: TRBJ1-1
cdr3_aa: ASSLGEVDTEAF

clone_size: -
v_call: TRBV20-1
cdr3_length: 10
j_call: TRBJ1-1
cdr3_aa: SAATGYAEAF